This T cell receptor beta chain was captured in a study of blood T cell repertoires in COVID-19. V shed 0 bases and J 3 bases; nucleotides not matched to a gene: 2. Germline V gene data show CDR1 as GTSNPN and CDR2 as SVGIG (reference sequence). The CDR3 extends over 14 amino acids. How the authors handled the data: Estimated nucleated cell counts came from reference gene primer amplification. Only in-frame clones appear in the TCRdb table, and some are missing; sequencing was by immunoSEQ multiplex PCR. The DNA was the basis for D and trimming; V, J and clone size are from that table. The sample records under 200,000 clones, 80% to 90% being singletons.

V and J are TRBV30 and TRBJ1-5, with 7 bases identical to TRBD1. Material: peripheral blood. The TCR comes from a man aged 65 to 85 with active or convalescent COVID-19. CDR3 DNA sequence: TGTGCCTGGAGTGTAGACAGGGCCAATCAGCCCCAGCATTTT. Translated: CAWSVDRANQPQHF.